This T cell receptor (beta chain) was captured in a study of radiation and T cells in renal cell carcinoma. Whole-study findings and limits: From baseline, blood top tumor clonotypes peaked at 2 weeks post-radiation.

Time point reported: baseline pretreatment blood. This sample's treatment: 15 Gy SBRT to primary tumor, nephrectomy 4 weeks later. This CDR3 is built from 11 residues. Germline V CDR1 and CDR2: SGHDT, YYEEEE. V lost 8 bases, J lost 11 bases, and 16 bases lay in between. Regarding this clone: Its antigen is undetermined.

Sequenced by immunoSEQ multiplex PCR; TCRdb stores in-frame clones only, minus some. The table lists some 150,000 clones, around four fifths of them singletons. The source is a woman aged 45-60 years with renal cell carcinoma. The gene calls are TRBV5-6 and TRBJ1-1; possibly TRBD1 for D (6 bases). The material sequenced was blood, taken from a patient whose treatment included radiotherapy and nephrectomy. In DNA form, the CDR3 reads TGTGCCAGAACAGGGAGTTTCGACGCTTTCTTT. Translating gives CARTGSFDAFF.